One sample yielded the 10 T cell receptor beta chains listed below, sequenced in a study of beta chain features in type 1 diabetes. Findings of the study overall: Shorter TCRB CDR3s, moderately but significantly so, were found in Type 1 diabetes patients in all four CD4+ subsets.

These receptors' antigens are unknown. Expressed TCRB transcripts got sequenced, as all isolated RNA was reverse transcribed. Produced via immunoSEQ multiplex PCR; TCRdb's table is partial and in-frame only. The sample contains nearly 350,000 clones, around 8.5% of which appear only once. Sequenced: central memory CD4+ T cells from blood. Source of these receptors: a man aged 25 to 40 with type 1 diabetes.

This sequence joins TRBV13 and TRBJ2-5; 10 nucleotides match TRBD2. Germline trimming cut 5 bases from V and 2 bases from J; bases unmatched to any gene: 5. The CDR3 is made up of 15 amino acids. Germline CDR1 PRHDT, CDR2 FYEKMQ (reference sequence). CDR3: CASSLLAGVQETQYF. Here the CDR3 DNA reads TGTGCCAGCAGCCTCCTAGCGGGGGTACAAGAGACCCAGTACTTC.

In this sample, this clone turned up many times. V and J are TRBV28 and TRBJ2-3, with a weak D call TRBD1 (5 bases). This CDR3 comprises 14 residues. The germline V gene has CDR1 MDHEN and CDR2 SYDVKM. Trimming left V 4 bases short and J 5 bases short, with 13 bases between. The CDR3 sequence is CASSSPGRGDTQYF. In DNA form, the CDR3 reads TGTGCCAGCAGTTCCCCAGGGCGCGGAGATACGCAGTATTTT.

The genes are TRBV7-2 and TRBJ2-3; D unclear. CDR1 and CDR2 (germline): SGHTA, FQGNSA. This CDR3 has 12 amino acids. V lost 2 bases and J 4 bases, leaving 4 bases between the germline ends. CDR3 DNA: TGTGCCAGCAGCTTACCCCCAGATACGCAGTATTTT. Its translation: CASSLPPDTQYF.

The CDR3 here is CASSLTDPGANVLTF. The CDR3 DNA follows: TGTGCCAGCAGCTTAACGGATCCTGGGGCCAACGTCCTGACTTTC. The V gene is TRBV11-2, the J gene TRBJ2-6; D gene unclear. Trimming shortened V by 2 bases and J by 2 bases, and 7 bases separated the two germline ends. From germline, CDR1 is SGHAT and CDR2 FQNNGV. The CDR3 is 15 residues long. The entire variable domain, with the rest obtained from reference TRBV11-2 and TRBJ2-6, is as follows: EAGVAQSPRYKIIEKRQSVAFWCNPISGHATLYWYQQILGQGPKLLIQFQNNGVVDDSQLPKDRFSAERLKGVDSTLKIQPAKLEDSAVYLCASSLTDPGANVLTFGAGSRLTVL.

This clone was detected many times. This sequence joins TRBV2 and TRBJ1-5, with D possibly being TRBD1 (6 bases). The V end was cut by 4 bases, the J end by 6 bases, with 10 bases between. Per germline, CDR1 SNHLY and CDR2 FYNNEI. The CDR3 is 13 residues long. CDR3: CASSGSGAQPQHF. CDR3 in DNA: TGTGCCAGCAGTGGCTCAGGGGCTCAGCCCCAGCATTTT. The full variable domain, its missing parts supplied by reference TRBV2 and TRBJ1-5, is EPEVTQTPSHQVTQMGQEVILRCVPISNHLYFYWYRQILGQKVEFLVSFYNNEISEKSEIFDDQFSVERPDGSNFTLKIRSTKLEDSAMYFCASSGSGAQPQHFGDGTRLSIL.

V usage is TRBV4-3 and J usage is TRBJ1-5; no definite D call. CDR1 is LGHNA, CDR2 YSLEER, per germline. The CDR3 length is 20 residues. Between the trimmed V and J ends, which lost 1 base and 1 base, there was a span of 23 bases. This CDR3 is CASSQGRKGRYITSNQPQHF. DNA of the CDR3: TGCGCCAGCAGCCAAGGCCGTAAGGGCCGCTATATTACCAGCAATCAGCCCCAGCATTTT.

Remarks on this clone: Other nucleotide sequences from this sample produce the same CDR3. This chain's CDR3 is CASSQRLYGYTF. The CDR3 DNA follows: TGTGCCAGCAGCCAAAGACTTTATGGCTACACCTTC. The V call is TRBV14, the J call TRBJ1-2; no definite D call. Germline V CDR1 and CDR2: SGHDN, FVKESK. The CDR3 runs 12 residues. V was cut by 2 bases and J by 5 bases, with 6 bases left in between.

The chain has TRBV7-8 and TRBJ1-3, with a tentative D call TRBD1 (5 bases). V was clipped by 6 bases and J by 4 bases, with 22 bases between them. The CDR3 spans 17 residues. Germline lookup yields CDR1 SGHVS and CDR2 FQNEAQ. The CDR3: CASRGTLTRSRGNTIYF. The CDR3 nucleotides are TGTGCCAGCAGGGGGACCTTAACAAGGAGCCGGGGAAACACCATATATTTT. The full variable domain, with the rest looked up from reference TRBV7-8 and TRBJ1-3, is GAGVSQSPRYKVAKRGQDVALRCDPISGHVSLFWYQQALGQGPEFLTYFQNEAQLDKSGLPSDRFFAERPEGSVSTLKIQRTQQEDSAVYLCASRGTLTRSRGNTIYFGEGSWLTVV.

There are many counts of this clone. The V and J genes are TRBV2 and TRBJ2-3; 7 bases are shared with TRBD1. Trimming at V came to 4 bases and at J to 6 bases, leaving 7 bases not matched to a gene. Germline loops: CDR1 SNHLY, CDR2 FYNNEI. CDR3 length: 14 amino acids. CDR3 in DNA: TGTGCCAGCAGTGGTGACAGGGTCCCCGATACGCAGTATTTT. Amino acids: CASSGDRVPDTQYF. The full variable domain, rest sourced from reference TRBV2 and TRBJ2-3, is EPEVTQTPSHQVTQMGQEVILRCVPISNHLYFYWYRQILGQKVEFLVSFYNNEISEKSEIFDDQFSVERPDGSNFTLKIRSTKLEDSAMYFCASSGDRVPDTQYFGPGTRLTVL.

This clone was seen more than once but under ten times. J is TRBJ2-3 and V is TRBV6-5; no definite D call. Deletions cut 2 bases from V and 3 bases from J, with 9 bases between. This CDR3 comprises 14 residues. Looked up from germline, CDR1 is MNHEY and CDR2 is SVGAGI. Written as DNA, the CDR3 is TGTGCCAGCAGTTACGTAGCAGGTACAGATACGCAGTATTTT. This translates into CASSYVAGTDTQYF.